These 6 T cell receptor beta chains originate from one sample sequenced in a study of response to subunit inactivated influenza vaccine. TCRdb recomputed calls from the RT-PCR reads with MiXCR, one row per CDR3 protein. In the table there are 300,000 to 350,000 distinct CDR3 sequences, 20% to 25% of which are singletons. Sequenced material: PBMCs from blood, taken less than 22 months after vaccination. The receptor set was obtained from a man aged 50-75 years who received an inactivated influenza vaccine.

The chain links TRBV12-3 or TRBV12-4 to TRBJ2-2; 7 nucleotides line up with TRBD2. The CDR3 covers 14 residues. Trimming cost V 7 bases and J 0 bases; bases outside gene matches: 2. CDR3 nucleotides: TGTGCCAGCAAAGGACTAGCGAACACCGGGGAGCTGTTTTTT. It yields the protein CASKGLANTGELFF.

The CDR3 region is CASSSDGGIGETQYF. As DNA, the CDR3 is TGTGCCAGCAGTTCGGACGGGGGAATAGGAGAGACCCAGTACTTC. The chain carries TRBV11-2 and TRBJ2-5; maybe TRBD2 (6 bases). This CDR3 has 15 amino acids. Germline V gene lookup returns CDR1 SGHAT and CDR2 FQNNGV. Trimming took off 6 bases at V and 4 bases at J, with 18 bases between the two ends. Using reference TRBV11-2 and TRBJ2-5 for the parts outside the CDR3, the full variable domain is EAGVAQSPRYKIIEKRQSVAFWCNPISGHATLYWYQQILGQGPKLLIQFQNNGVVDDSQLPKDRFSAERLKGVDSTLKIQPAKLEDSAVYLCASSSDGGIGETQYFGPGTRLLVL.

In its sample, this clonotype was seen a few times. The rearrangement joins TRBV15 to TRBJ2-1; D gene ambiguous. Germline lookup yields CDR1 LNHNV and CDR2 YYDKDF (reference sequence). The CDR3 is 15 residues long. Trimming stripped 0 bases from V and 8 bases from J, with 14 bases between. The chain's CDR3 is CATSRDSSAFDEQFF. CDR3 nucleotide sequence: TGTGCCACCAGCAGAGATTCATCAGCGTTCGATGAGCAGTTCTTC.

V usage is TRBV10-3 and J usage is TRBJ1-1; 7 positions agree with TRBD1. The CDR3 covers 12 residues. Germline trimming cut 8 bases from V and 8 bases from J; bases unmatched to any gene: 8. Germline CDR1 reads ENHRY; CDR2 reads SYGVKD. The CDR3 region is CAIGETGIEAFF. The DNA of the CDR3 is TGTGCCATCGGGGAGACAGGGATCGAAGCTTTCTTT.

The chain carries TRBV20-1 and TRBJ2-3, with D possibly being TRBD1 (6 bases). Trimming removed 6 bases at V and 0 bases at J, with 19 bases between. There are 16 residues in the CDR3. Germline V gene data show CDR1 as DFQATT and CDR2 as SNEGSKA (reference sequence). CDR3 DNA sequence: TGCAGTGCAGATGTGGCAGACAGGTCCAGCACAGATACGCAGTATTTT. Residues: CSADVADRSSTDTQYF.

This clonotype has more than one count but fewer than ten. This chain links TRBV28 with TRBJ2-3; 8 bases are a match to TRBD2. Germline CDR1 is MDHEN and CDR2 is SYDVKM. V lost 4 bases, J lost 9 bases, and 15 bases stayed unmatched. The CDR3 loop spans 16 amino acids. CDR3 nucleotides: TGTGCCAGCAGTTCCCCAGGGACTAGTCGTCCTTCGACGCAGTATTTT. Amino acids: CASSSPGTSRPSTQYF.